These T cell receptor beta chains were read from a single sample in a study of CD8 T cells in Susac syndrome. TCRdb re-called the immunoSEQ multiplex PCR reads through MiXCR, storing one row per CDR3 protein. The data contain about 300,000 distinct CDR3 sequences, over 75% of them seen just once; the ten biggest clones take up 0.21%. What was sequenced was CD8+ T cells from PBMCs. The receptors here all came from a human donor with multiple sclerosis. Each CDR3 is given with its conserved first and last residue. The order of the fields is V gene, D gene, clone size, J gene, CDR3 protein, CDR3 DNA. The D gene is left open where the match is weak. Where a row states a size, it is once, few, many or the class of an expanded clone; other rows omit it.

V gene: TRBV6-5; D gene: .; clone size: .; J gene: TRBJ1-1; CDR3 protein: CASSYAGHREAFF; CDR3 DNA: TGTGCCAGCAGTTACGCAGGGCACAGGGAAGCTTTCTTT
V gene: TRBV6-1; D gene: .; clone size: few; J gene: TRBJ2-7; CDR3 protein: CASSPRGARDEQYF; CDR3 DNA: TGTGCCAGCAGTCCTCGGGGGGCGCGCGACGAGCAGTACTTC
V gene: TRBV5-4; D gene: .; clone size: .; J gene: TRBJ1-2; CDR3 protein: CASSLGGGSQYYQGYTF; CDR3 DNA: TGTGCCAGCAGCTTGGGTGGCGGGTCCCAGTACTATCAGGGCTACACCTTC
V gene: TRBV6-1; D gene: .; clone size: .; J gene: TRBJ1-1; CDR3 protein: CASRSDNTEAFF; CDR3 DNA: TGTGCCAGCAGATCCGATAACACTGAAGCTTTCTTT
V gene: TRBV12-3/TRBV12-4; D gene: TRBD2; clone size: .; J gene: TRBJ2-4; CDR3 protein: CASSLGLADKNIQYF; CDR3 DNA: TGTGCCAGCAGTTTGGGGCTAGCGGATAAAAACATTCAGTACTTC
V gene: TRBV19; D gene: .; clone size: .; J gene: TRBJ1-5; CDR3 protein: CASNEGAQPQHF; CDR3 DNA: TGTGCCAGTAACGAAGGGGCGCAGCCCCAGCATTTT
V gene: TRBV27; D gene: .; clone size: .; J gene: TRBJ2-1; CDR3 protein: CASSPGVISVYNEQFF; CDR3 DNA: TGTGCCAGCAGCCCCGGAGTAATAAGCGTTTACAATGAGCAGTTCTTC
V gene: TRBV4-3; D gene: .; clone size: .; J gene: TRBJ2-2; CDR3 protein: CASSQEAPVRGSTGELFF; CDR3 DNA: TGCGCCAGCAGCCAAGAGGCCCCGGTGCGAGGTAGCACCGGGGAGCTGTTTTTT
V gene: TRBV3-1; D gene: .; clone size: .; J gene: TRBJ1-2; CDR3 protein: CASSQDVWAARGYTF; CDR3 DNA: TGTGCCAGCAGCCAAGATGTTTGGGCGGCGAGGGGCTACACCTTC
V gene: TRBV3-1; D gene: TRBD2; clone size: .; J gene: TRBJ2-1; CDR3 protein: CASGQVGRESYNEQFF; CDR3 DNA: TGTGCCAGCGGCCAAGTTGGGCGGGAGAGCTACAATGAGCAGTTCTTC
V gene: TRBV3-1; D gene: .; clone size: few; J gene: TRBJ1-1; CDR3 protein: CASSQGQNTEAFF; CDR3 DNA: TGTGCCAGCAGCCAAGGCCAGAACACTGAAGCTTTCTTT
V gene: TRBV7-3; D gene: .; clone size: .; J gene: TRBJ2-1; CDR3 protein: CASSLDGGFNEQFF; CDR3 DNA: TGTGCCAGCAGCTTAGATGGAGGCTTCAATGAGCAGTTCTTC
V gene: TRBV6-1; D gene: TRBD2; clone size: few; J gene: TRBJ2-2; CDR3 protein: CASSELPGGGTGELFF; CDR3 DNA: TGTGCCAGCAGTGAACTACCCGGGGGGGGCACCGGGGAGCTGTTTTTT
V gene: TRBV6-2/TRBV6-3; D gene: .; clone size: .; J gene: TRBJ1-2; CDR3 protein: CASSYPREDYGYTF; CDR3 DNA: TGTGCCAGCAGTTACCCCAGGGAGGACTATGGCTACACCTTC
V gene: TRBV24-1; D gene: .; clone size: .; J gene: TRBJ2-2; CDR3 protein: CATSDFRMNTGELFF; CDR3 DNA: TGTGCCACCAGTGATTTTCGAATGAACACCGGGGAGCTGTTTTTT
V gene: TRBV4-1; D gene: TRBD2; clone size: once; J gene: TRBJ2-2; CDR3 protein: CASSQTSVSNTGELFF; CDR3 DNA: TGCGCCAGCAGCCAGACTAGCGTCTCGAACACCGGGGAGCTGTTTTTT
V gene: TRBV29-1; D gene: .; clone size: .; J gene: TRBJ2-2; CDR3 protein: CSVVGTTGELFF; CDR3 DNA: TGCAGCGTTGTGGGGACCACCGGGGAGCTGTTTTTT
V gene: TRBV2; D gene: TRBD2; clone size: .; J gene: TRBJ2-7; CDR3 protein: CAASTAGGPYEQYF; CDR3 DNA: TGTGCCGCCTCGACGGCGGGAGGACCCTACGAGCAGTACTTC
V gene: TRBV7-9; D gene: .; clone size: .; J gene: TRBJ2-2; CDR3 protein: CASSPRGGEIKNTGELFF; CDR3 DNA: TGTGCCAGCAGCCCCCGAGGGGGGGAGATCAAGAACACCGGGGAGCTGTTTTTT
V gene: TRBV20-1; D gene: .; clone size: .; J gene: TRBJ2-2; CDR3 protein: CSARQGEYTGELFF; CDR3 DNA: TGCAGTGCTAGACAGGGCGAATACACCGGGGAGCTGTTTTTT